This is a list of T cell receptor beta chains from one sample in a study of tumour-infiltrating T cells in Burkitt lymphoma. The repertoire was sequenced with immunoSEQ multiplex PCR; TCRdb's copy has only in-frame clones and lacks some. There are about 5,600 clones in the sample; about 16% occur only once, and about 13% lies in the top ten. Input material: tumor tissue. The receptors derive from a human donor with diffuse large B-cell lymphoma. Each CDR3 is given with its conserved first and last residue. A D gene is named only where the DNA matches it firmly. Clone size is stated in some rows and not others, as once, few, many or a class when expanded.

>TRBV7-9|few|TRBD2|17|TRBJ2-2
TGTGCCAGCAGCTCCAGGACTAGCGTCGGGGACACCGGGGAGCTGTTTTTT
CASSSRTSVGDTGELFF
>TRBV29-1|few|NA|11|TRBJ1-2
TGCAGCGTGGCCCGGGACTATGGCTACACCTTC
CSVARDYGYTF
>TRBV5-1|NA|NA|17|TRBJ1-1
TGCGCCAGCAGCTTGGCTCTCGTTGGGGGACAGAACACTGAAGCTTTCTTT
CASSLALVGGQNTEAFF
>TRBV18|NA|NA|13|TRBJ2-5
TGTGCCAGCTCACCGGGGGTGCGGGAGACCCAGTACTTC
CASSPGVRETQYF
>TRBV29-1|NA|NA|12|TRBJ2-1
TGCAGCGGGGGACCGCCGAACAATGAGCAGTTCTTC
CSGGPPNNEQFF
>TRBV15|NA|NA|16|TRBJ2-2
TGTGCCACCAGCAGAGAAGCAGCTGCGAACACCGGGGAGCTGTTTTTT
CATSREAAANTGELFF
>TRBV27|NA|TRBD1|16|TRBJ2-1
TGTGCCAGCAGTCCAATGACAGGGATCGGGTCCAATGAGCAGTTCTTC
CASSPMTGIGSNEQFF
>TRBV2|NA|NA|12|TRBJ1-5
TGTGCCAGCAACCGAGTTAATCAGCCCCAGCATTTT
CASNRVNQPQHF
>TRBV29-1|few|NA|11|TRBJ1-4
TGCAGCGTTGAAGATCGTGAAAAACTGTTTTTT
CSVEDREKLFF
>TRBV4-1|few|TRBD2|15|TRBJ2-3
TGCGCCAGCAGCCCTCCTAGCGGGAGAACAGATACGCAGTATTTT
CASSPPSGRTDTQYF
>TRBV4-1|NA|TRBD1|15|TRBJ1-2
TGCGCCAGCAGCCAAAGTGCCCCGACAGGGGATGGCTACACCTTC
CASSQSAPTGDGYTF
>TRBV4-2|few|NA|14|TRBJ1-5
TGTGCCAGCAGCCAGGGGGTGAGCAATCAGCCCCAGCATTTT
CASSQGVSNQPQHF
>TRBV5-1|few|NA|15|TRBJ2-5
TGCGCCAGCAGACTGGGCCCCACAGGGAAAGAGACCCAGTACTTC
CASRLGPTGKETQYF
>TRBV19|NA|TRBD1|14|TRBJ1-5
TGTGCCAGTAGTACGGGACAGGGCTTTCAGCCCCAGCATTTT
CASSTGQGFQPQHF
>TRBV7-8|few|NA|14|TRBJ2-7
TGTGCCAGCAGCTTAAGTCCCGGGACCTACGAGCAGTACTTC
CASSLSPGTYEQYF
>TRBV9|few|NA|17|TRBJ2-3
TGTGCCAGCAGCGTGTCCTTTGGGGTCCGCGGCACAGATACGCAGTATTTT
CASSVSFGVRGTDTQYF
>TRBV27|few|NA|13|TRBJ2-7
TGTGCCAGCAGTCTGTACGGACGCTACGAGCAGTACTTC
CASSLYGRYEQYF
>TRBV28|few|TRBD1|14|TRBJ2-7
TGTGCCAGCAAGCGGACAGGGGCCTCCTACGAGCAGTACTTC
CASKRTGASYEQYF
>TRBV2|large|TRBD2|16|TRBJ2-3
TGTGCCAGCAGTGACGAACTAGCGGACCGCACAGATACGCAGTATTTT
CASSDELADRTDTQYF
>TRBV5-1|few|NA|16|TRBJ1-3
TGCGCCAGCAGCTTGGGGGAGGCCTACTCTGGAAACACCATATATTTT
CASSLGEAYSGNTIYF
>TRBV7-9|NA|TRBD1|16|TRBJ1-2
TGTGCCAGCAGCTTAGGGGGGAGGGACAGGGCCAATGGCTACACCTTC
CASSLGGRDRANGYTF
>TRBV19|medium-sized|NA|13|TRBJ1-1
TGTGCCAGTAGTCAGTACTTGAACACTGAAGCTTTCTTT
CASSQYLNTEAFF
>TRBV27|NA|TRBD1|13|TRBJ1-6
TGTGCCAGCAGGACAGGGGGCTTGTCACCCCTCCACTTT
CASRTGGLSPLHF
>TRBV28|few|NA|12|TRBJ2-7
TGTGCCAGCAGTTTCGAAGGGTACGAGCAGTACTTC
CASSFEGYEQYF
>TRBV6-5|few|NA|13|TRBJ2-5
TGTGTCAGCAGTTATACAGGGTTCGGGACCCAGTACTTC
CVSSYTGFGTQYF
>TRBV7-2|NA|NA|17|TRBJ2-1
TGTGCCAGCAGCCCCGCGACTATCGCCCCCGCCGGGGATGAGCAGTTCTTC
CASSPATIAPAGDEQFF
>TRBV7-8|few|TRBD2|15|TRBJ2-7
TGTGCCAGCAGCTTGGGACTAGCGGGGACCTACGAGCAGTACTTC
CASSLGLAGTYEQYF
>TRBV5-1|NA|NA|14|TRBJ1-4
TGCGCCAGCAGCTTGGACAGAAGTGATGAAAAACTGTTTTTT
CASSLDRSDEKLFF
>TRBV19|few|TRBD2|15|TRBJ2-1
TGTGCCAGTAGCTTTACCGGGACTAGCGACAATGAGCAGTTCTTC
CASSFTGTSDNEQFF
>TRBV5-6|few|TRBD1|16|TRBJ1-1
TGTGCCAGCAGTACGTTAGGACAGGGAGGGGTCACTGAAGCTTTCTTT
CASSTLGQGGVTEAFF
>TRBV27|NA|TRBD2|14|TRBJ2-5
TGTGCCAGCAGTTTATTAGGGCGGGGGGAGACCCAGTACTTC
CASSLLGRGETQYF
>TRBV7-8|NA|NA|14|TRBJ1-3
TGTGCCGTGGGGGGCGTTTACTCTGGAAACACCATATATTTT
CAVGGVYSGNTIYF
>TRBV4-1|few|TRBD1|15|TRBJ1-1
TGCGCCAGCAGCCCCGAGGGGGCTGGGGGCACTGAAGCTTTCTTT
CASSPEGAGGTEAFF
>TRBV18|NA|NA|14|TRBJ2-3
TGTGCCAGCTCACCTTCCGGCACCACAGATACGCAGTATTTT
CASSPSGTTDTQYF
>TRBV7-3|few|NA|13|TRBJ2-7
TGTGCCAGCAGTCCTGACTCCGCCGGTGAGCAGTACTTC
CASSPDSAGEQYF
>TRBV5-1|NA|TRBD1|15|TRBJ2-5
TGCGCCAGCAGCTCCGACAGGGGGCAAGGGGAGACCCAGTACTTC
CASSSDRGQGETQYF
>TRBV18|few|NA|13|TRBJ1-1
TGTGCCAGCTCACCACCGGCAGTCACTGAAGCTTTCTTT
CASSPPAVTEAFF
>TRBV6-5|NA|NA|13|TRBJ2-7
TGTGCCAGCAGTTACGGCAGGGTCTACGAGCAGTACTTC
CASSYGRVYEQYF
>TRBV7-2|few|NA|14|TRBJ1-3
TGTGCCAGCAGCTTAGGGACAGCCGGAAACACCATATATTTT
CASSLGTAGNTIYF
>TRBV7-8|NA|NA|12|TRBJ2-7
TGTGCCAGCAGCCCTCCGACTTACGAGCAGTACTTC
CASSPPTYEQYF